This TCR beta chain was captured in a study of cytotoxic CD8 clonotypes in ibrutinib-treated CLL. Regarding the study as a whole: Public clonotypes showed up rarely, and on treatment they shrank or held steady.

This CDR3 has 14 residues. Trimming cost V 3 bases and J 5 bases; bases outside gene matches: 5. The germline V gene encodes CDR1 SGHRS and CDR2 YFSETQ. For TCR beta libraries, 1.5 to 2 micrograms of genomic DNA were obtained from cryopreserved PBMCs. This clone was observed a single time. Antigen: not known. Repertoires were generated with immunoSEQ multiplex PCR, while TCRdb's copy carries only in-frame clones and drops some. Here the sample spans some 140,000 clones, roughly 80% being singletons. This TCR was sampled from a human donor with chronic lymphocytic leukemia. The chain joins TRBV5-1 to TRBJ1-2, with 9 bases identical to TRBD1. This specimen was PBMCs, taken after 24 months of ibrutinib treatment. Here the CDR3 DNA reads TGCGCCAGCAGCTATCGGACAGGGGAATATGGCTACACCTTC. Translating gives CASSYRTGEYGYTF. Combining the CDR3 with reference TRBV5-1 and TRBJ1-2 gives the whole variable domain KAGVTQTPRYLIKTRGQQVTLSCSPISGHRSVSWYQQTPGQGLQFLFEYFSETQRNKGNFPGRFSGRQFSNSRSEMNVSTLELGDSALYLCASSYRTGEYGYTFGSGTRLTVV.